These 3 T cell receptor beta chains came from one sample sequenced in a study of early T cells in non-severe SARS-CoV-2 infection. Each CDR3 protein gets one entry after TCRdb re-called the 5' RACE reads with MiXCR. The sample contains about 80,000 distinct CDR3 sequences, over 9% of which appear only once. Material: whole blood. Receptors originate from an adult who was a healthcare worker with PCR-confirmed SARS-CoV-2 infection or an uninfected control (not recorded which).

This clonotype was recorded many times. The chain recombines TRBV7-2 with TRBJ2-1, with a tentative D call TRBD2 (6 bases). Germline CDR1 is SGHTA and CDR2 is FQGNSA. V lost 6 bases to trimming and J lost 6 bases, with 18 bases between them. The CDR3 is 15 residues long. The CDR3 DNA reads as TGTGCCAGCAGGCCCCCGGGTCTAGCGTTCAATGAGCAGTTCTTC. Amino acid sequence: CASRPPGLAFNEQFF.

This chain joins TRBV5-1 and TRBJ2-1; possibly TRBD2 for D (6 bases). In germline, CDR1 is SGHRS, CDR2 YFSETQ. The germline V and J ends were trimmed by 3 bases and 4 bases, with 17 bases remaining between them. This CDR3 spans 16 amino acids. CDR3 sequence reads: CASSSTSPVNYNEQFF. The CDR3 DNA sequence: TGCGCCAGCAGCTCAACTAGCCCTGTTAATTACAATGAGCAGTTCTTC.

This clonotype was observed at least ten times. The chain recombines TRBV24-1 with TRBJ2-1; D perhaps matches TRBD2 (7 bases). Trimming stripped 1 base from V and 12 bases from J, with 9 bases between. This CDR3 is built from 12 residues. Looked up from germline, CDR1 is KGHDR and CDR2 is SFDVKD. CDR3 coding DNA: TGTGCCACCAGTGATTTAGGGGGGGGGCAGTTCTTC. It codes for CATSDLGGGQFF.